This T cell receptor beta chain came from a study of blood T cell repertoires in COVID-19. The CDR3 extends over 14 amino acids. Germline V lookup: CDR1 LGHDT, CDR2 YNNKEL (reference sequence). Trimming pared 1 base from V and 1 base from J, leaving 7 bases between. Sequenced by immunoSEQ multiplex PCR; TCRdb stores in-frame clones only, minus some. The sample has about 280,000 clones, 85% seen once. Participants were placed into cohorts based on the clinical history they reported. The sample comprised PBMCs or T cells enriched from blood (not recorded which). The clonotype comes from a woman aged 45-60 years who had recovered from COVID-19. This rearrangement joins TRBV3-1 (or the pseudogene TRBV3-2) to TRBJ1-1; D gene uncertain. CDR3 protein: CASSQGHKNTEAFF. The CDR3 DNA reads TGTGCCAGCAGCCAAGGACACAAGAACACTGAAGCTTTCTTT.